The 28 T cell receptor beta chains below all came from one sample that was sequenced in a study of blood T cell repertoires in COVID-19. Sequencing used immunoSEQ multiplex PCR; TCRdb keeps in-frame clones, though not all of them. The profile shows 65,000 to 85,000 clones, 85% to 90% of them singletons. Sequencing was carried out using peripheral blood. The receptors here all came from a man in his forties or fifties with acute or convalescent COVID-19.

The chain has TRBV19 and TRBJ2-2; D perhaps matches TRBD1 (7 bases). V shed 1 base and J shed 3 bases, with 15 bases lying between them. Looked up from germline, CDR1 is LNHDA and CDR2 is SQIVND (reference sequence). The CDR3 is made up of 17 amino acids. CDR3 nucleotide sequence: TGTGCCAGTAGTATAGGGCAGGGGGGATTATACACCGGGGAGCTGTTTTTT. As protein: CASSIGQGGLYTGELFF.

This clone has just a few counts. V is TRBV18 and J is TRBJ1-4; TRBD1 aligns across 7 bases. The J segment lost 0 bases and the V segment lost 3 bases, leaving 4 bases of the junction unmatched. The germline V gene has CDR1 KGHSH and CDR2 LQKENI. The CDR3 length is 16 residues. CDR3: CASSPAQGATNEKLFF. CDR3 DNA: TGTGCCAGCTCACCGGCGCAGGGGGCAACTAATGAAAAACTGTTTTTT.

The V call is TRBV18, the J call TRBJ1-4, with D possibly TRBD1 on 5 matching bases. There are 13 residues in the CDR3. The V gene's germline CDR1 is KGHSH and CDR2 LQKENI. Trimming cost V 6 bases and J 4 bases, with 9 bases left between them. CDR3 loop: CASSSDSNEKLFF. In DNA form, the CDR3 reads TGTGCCAGCTCGTCTGACAGTAATGAAAAACTGTTTTTT. Full variable domain (outside the CDR3, taken from reference TRBV18 and TRBJ1-4): NAGVMQNPRHLVRRRGQEARLRCSPMKGHSHVYWYRQLPEEGLKFMVYLQKENIIDESGMPKERFSAEFPKEGPSILRIQQVVRGDSAAYFCASSSDSNEKLFFGSGTQLSVL.

The J gene is TRBJ1-4, the V gene TRBV6-5; 9 nucleotides match TRBD1. This CDR3 contains 15 residues. J was trimmed by 9 bases and V by 6 bases; bases with no gene match: 11. Germline values: CDR1 MNHEY, CDR2 SVGAGI. The CDR3 nucleotides are TGTGCCAGCAGCAAAAGCCGGGACAGGGTACAAAAACTGTTTTTT. Protein sequence: CASSKSRDRVQKLFF.

This chain connects TRBV19 to TRBJ1-2, with no clear D. The CDR3 extends over 12 amino acids. V was cut by 7 bases and J by 1 base, with 7 bases left in between. Germline values: CDR1 LNHDA, CDR2 SQIVND (reference sequence). CDR3 in amino acids: CASTSSNYGYTF. In DNA form, the CDR3 reads TGTGCCAGTACGAGTAGTAACTATGGCTACACCTTC.

This chain joins TRBV6-5 and TRBJ1-1, with D uncertain. The V gene lost 6 bases and the J gene lost 3 bases, with 17 bases spanning the gap. The CDR3 has 15 residues. Germline V gene sequence: CDR1 MNHEY, CDR2 SVGAGI. CDR3 DNA sequence: TGTGCCAGCAGATCCGCGCGAGCCGTGGACACTGAAGCTTTCTTT. It yields the protein CASRSARAVDTEAFF.

The chain carries TRBV30 and TRBJ2-2; TRBD1 matches 7 bases. The V and J ends lost 4 bases and 3 bases, in that order; junction bases with no gene match: 8. The CDR3 totals 15 residues. Germline CDR1 is GTSNPN and CDR2 is SVGIG (reference sequence). CDR3 sequence reads: CAWNDRGLHTGELFF. CDR3 sequence (DNA): TGTGCCTGGAACGATAGGGGGCTTCACACCGGGGAGCTGTTTTTT.

The rearrangement uses TRBV28 and TRBJ2-7; 9 bases line up with TRBD2. The V gene's germline CDR1 is MDHEN and CDR2 SYDVKM. The CDR3 has 14 amino acids. The J segment lost 5 bases and the V segment lost 7 bases, leaving 9 bases of the junction unmatched. The CDR3 DNA reads TGTGCCAGCACTGGGGGACTAGCCTTCCACGAGCAGTACTTC. It is translated as CASTGGLAFHEQYF. The full variable domain, completed using reference TRBV28 and TRBJ2-7, is DVKVTQSSRYLVKRTGEKVFLECVQDMDHENMFWYRQDPGLGLRLIYFSYDVKMKEKGDIPEGYSVSREKKERFSLILESASTNQTSMYLCASTGGLAFHEQYFGPGTRLTVT.

V gene TRBV14 combines with J gene TRBJ2-3, with a possible D match to TRBD1 (6 bases). CDR1 SGHDN and CDR2 FVKESK come from the germline V gene. The CDR3 has 18 amino acids. V lost 0 bases and J 2 bases, leaving 18 bases between the germline ends. CDR3 amino acids: CASSQEGALDFDTDTQYF. The CDR3, as DNA: TGTGCCAGCAGCCAAGAGGGGGCCTTGGACTTTGACACAGATACGCAGTATTTT.

The V and J genes are TRBV6-2 or TRBV6-3 and TRBJ2-5; a weak D match, TRBD2 (6 bases). From germline, CDR1 is MNHEY and CDR2 SVGEGT. This CDR3 spans 13 amino acids. Trimming shortened V by 6 bases and J by 6 bases, and 14 bases separated the two germline ends. The CDR3 loop reads CASSRLVTKTQYF. The CDR3 DNA reads TGTGCCAGCAGCCGACTAGTTACAAAGACCCAGTACTTC.

This clone came up a few times. V usage is TRBV4-3 and J usage is TRBJ2-1, with 13 bases that match TRBD2. In germline, CDR1 is LGHNA, CDR2 YSLEER. CDR3 length: 16 residues. V was pared by 4 bases and J by 6 bases, with 6 bases of the junction left unmatched. The CDR3 sequence: CASSLRTSGSSNEQFF. The CDR3 DNA reads as TGCGCCAGCAGCCTACGGACTAGCGGGAGTTCCAATGAGCAGTTCTTC.

The chain recombines TRBV3-1 (or the pseudogene TRBV3-2) with TRBJ2-2; possibly TRBD1 for D (5 bases). V was pared by 2 bases and J by 4 bases, with 14 bases between. Germline V gene sequence: CDR1 LGHDT, CDR2 YNNKEL (reference sequence). The CDR3 sequence is 16 residues long. CDR3 in amino acids: CASSQKDIYLTGELFF. The CDR3 bases are TGTGCCAGCAGCCAAAAGGACATATACCTCACCGGGGAGCTGTTTTTT.

The chain has TRBV6-5 and TRBJ1-2; D is uncertain. Germline lookup yields CDR1 MNHEY and CDR2 SVGAGI. Deletions cut 2 bases from V and 0 bases from J, with 7 bases between. CDR3 length: 14 amino acids. The CDR3 DNA reads as TGTGCCAGCAGTTACGGGCAGCCTAACTATGGCTACACCTTC. Translation: CASSYGQPNYGYTF.

V usage is TRBV12-5 and J usage is TRBJ1-6, with D possibly matching TRBD1 (5 bases). V shed 8 bases and J shed 6 bases, with 14 bases lying between them. The CDR3 consists of 14 residues. CDR1 is LGHNT and CDR2 is FRNRAP in the germline V gene. CDR3 in amino acids: CASCGMGPNSPLHF. In DNA form, the CDR3 reads TGTGCTAGTTGTGGGATGGGGCCTAATTCACCCCTCCACTTT.

This clone was seen just once. The J gene is TRBJ1-4, the V gene TRBV6-2 or TRBV6-3; D is unclear. The CDR3 runs to 14 residues. V lost 0 bases, J lost 5 bases, and 7 bases lay in between. Germline assignment: CDR1 MNHEY and CDR2 SVGEGT. In nucleotides, the CDR3 is TGTGCCAGCAGTTACTCAGCGCCCAATGAAAAACTGTTTTTT. It is translated as CASSYSAPNEKLFF.

The V and J genes are TRBV7-9 and TRBJ2-7; perhaps TRBD1 as D (6 bases). V lost 3 bases and J 2 bases, leaving 17 bases between the germline ends. Germline CDR1 and CDR2: SEHNR and FQNEAQ (reference sequence). CDR3 length equals 16 residues. The CDR3 here is CASSLNTGLGTYEQYF. The CDR3 bases are TGTGCCAGCAGCTTGAATACAGGGTTGGGTACCTACGAGCAGTACTTC.

The chain combines TRBV3-1 (or the pseudogene TRBV3-2) with TRBJ2-1; 11 bases align to TRBD2. The J segment lost 2 bases and the V segment lost 1 base, leaving 7 bases of the junction unmatched. This CDR3 contains 18 residues. Per the germline V gene, CDR1 is LGHDT and CDR2 is YNNKEL (reference sequence). CDR3 in DNA: TGTGCCAGCAGCCAAGGGAATTTAGCGGGAGGGCCCTACAATGAGCAGTTCTTC. Translating it yields CASSQGNLAGGPYNEQFF.

V and J are TRBV19 and TRBJ1-5; TRBD1 aligns across 12 bases. The CDR3 length is 17 residues. Germline-derived CDR1 and CDR2 are LNHDA and SQIVND (reference sequence). V lost 5 bases to trimming and J lost 4 bases; unmatched junction nucleotides: 9. CDR3 protein: CASSSGTGGARNQPQHF. DNA for the CDR3: TGTGCCAGTAGTTCCGGGACAGGGGGCGCGAGGAATCAGCCCCAGCATTTT. Using reference TRBV19 and TRBJ1-5 for the parts outside the CDR3, the full variable domain is DGGITQSPKYLFRKEGQNVTLSCEQNLNHDAMYWYRQDPGQGLRLIYYSQIVNDFQKGDIAEGYSVSREKKESFPLTVTSAQKNPTAFYLCASSSGTGGARNQPQHFGDGTRLSIL.

This clone was seen more than once but under ten times. This chain joins TRBV13 and TRBJ1-1; 7 nucleotides align to TRBD1. The CDR3 covers 15 residues. Germline CDR1 and CDR2: PRHDT and FYEKMQ (reference sequence). The V and J ends lost 4 bases and 1 base, in that order; junction bases with no gene match: 6. The CDR3 DNA sequence: TGTGCCAGCAGCTATAACAGGGGTCCGAACACTGAAGCTTTCTTT. Protein sequence: CASSYNRGPNTEAFF. The full variable domain, completed using reference TRBV13 and TRBJ1-1, is AAGVIQSPRHLIKEKRETATLKCYPIPRHDTVYWYQQGPGQDPQFLISFYEKMQSDKGSIPDRFSAQQFSDYHSELNMSSLELGDSALYFCASSYNRGPNTEAFFGQGTRLTVV.

V is TRBV5-6 and J is TRBJ2-2, with D perhaps TRBD1 (6 bases). CDR3 length: 15 residues. Germline values: CDR1 SGHDT, CDR2 YYEEEE. V lost 1 base and J 7 bases, leaving 14 bases between the germline ends. CDR3 nucleotide sequence: TGTGCCAGCAGCTTGAACAGGGCTTTCGGCGGGGAGCTGTTTTTT. Protein product: CASSLNRAFGGELFF.

The chain employs TRBV5-4 and TRBJ1-4; unclear D gene. Germline V lookup: CDR1 SGHNT, CDR2 YYREEE (reference sequence). The CDR3 extends over 15 amino acids. Trimming removed 4 bases at V and 6 bases at J, with 16 bases between. CDR3 DNA: TGTGCCAGCAGCCCTGCGGGAGGGCTTCATGAAAAACTGTTTTTT. Translation gives CASSPAGGLHEKLFF.

The V gene is TRBV7-9, the J gene TRBJ1-2; D is perhaps TRBD1 (5 bases). With 2 bases removed from V and 2 bases from J, the gap between germline ends came to 9 bases. CDR1 is SEHNR and CDR2 is FQNEAQ in the germline V gene (reference sequence). This CDR3 is built from 14 residues. CDR3 bases: TGTGCCAGCAGCTTAACAGGAGTAAACTATGGCTACACCTTC. Residues: CASSLTGVNYGYTF.

The V gene is TRBV24-1, the J gene TRBJ2-2, with 10 bases fitting TRBD1. The V and J ends lost 5 bases and 4 bases, in that order; junction bases with no gene match: 3. The CDR3 is 15 residues long. The germline gives CDR1 KGHDR, CDR2 SFDVKD. The CDR3, as DNA: TGTGCCACCAGTGTGGGACAGGGGACCACCGGGGAGCTGTTTTTT. Translation: CATSVGQGTTGELFF.

The gene calls are TRBV3-1 (or the pseudogene TRBV3-2) and TRBJ2-7; possibly TRBD2 for D (6 bases). Germline V gene lookup returns CDR1 LGHDT and CDR2 YNNKEL (reference sequence). This CDR3 is 16 amino acids long. Between the trimmed V and J ends, which lost 3 bases and 7 bases, there was a span of 22 bases. The CDR3 spells CASSHPGLLLSGEQYV. The CDR3 nucleotides are TGTGCCAGCAGCCACCCGGGACTCCTATTGAGTGGAGAGCAGTACGTC.

This clone was seen only once. CDR3 region: CASSPSGTGDNGYTF. The CDR3 DNA follows: TGTGCCAGCTCACCATCCGGGACAGGGGATAACGGCTACACCTTC. V usage is TRBV18 and J usage is TRBJ1-2, with TRBD1 identical over 10 bases. The germline CDR1 and CDR2 sequences are KGHSH and LQKENI. The length of the CDR3 is 15 residues. V shed 2 bases, J shed 8 bases, and the junction held 8 bases outside the gene matches.

This sequence joins TRBV6-6 and TRBJ1-5; the match to TRBD1 covers 8 bases. The germline V gene has CDR1 MNHNY and CDR2 SVGAGI (reference sequence). This CDR3 has 16 residues. Germline trimming cut 6 bases from V and 0 bases from J; bases unmatched to any gene: 7. CDR3: CASSSTTGVSNQPQHF. In DNA form, the CDR3 reads TGTGCCAGCAGCTCAACGACAGGGGTTAGCAATCAGCCCCAGCATTTT.

This chain connects TRBV6-5 to TRBJ2-1; 9 nucleotides match TRBD1. The CDR3 spans 15 residues. Germline CDR1 MNHEY, CDR2 SVGAGI. Trimming took 6 bases from V and 3 from J; bases not matched to a gene: 6. CDR3 coding DNA: TGTGCCAGCAGGCCGGACAGGGGACTCTACAATGAGCAGTTCTTC. The encoded protein is CASRPDRGLYNEQFF.

V is TRBV7-8 and J is TRBJ2-3; TRBD2 matches at 9 bases. V was clipped by 1 base and J by 3 bases; unmatched bases: 8. Germline V CDR1 and CDR2: SGHVS, FQNEAQ. CDR3 size: 17 residues. Written as DNA, the CDR3 is TGTGCCAGCAGCTTAGTTTTAGGGCTAGCGGGGACAGATACGCAGTATTTT. Protein product: CASSLVLGLAGTDTQYF. Supplemented by reference TRBV7-8 and TRBJ2-3, the full variable domain reads GAGVSQSPRYKVAKRGQDVALRCDPISGHVSLFWYQQALGQGPEFLTYFQNEAQLDKSGLPSDRFFAERPEGSVSTLKIQRTQQEDSAVYLCASSLVLGLAGTDTQYFGPGTRLTVL.